This T cell receptor (beta chain) was sequenced for a study of T cells after yellow fever vaccination. This clonotype appeared many times. One entry per CDR3 protein, called by TCRdb with MiXCR from the 5' RACE reads. This sample yields approximately 32,000 distinct CDR3 sequences, of which 6.6% are seen a single time; less than 25% belongs to the top ten. The CDR3 runs to 13 residues. The germline V and J ends were trimmed by 0 bases and 4 bases, with 6 bases remaining between them. Germline V CDR1 and CDR2: SGDLS, YYNGEE. Sequencing used PBMCs, either bulk or a sorted T-cell subset (CD4+, CD8+, memory, or dextramer-sorted; not recorded which), obtained on the day of the first yellow fever vaccination. V usage is TRBV9 and J usage is TRBJ2-3; no clear D gene. The sequence derives from a man between 18 and 29 years old who received the YFV17D yellow fever vaccine. The chain's CDR3 is CASSVDVADTQYF. The CDR3 bases are TGTGCCAGCAGCGTAGATGTTGCAGATACGCAGTATTTT.